Described below is a single T cell receptor beta chain sequence and its context. The antigen is undetermined. Sequencing was performed with immunoSEQ multiplex PCR; in TCRdb, only in-frame clones are kept and a portion is missing. There are about 10,000 clones in the sample; around nine tenths occur only once, and about 38% lies in the top ten. The sample originates from a study of STAT3 mutations in large granular lymphocyte leukemia. Findings and caveats of the study: Every T-cell large granular lymphocyte leukemia patient had at least one immunodominant TCR beta clonotype. Variable sampling intervals and differing treatment regimens complicated linking therapy response to TCR clonal burden changes.

Trimming left V 9 bases short and J 7 bases short, with 22 bases between. This CDR3 has 15 amino acids. The rearrangement links TRBV23-1 to TRBJ2-1; D possibly uses TRBD1 or TRBD2 (5 bases each). TRBV23-1 belongs to the ORF category, with a function that is uncertain. Source material: peripheral blood mononuclear cells. This sequence was found in a man in his fifties or sixties with T-cell large granular lymphocyte leukemia. Some clones in this sample may be carry-over from other donors' samples. CDR3 coding DNA: TGCGCCAGGAATCTGTCTGGGGGTCCCGGGAATGAGCAGTTCTTC. Protein product: CARNLSGGPGNEQFF.